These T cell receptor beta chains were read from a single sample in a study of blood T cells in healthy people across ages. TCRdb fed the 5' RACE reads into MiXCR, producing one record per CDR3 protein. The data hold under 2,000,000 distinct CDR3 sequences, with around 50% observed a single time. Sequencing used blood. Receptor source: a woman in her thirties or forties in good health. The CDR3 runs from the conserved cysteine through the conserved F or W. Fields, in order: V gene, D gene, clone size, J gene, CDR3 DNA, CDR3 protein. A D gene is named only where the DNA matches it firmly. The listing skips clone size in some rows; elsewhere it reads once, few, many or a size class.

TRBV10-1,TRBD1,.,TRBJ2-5,TGCGCCAGCAGTGACCGCGGGACAGGGAAGGGCCGGACCCAGTACTTC,CASSDRGTGKGRTQYF
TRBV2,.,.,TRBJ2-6,TGTGCCAGTAGAGACGGACGGTCGATCTCTGGGGCCAACGTCCTGACTTTC,CASRDGRSISGANVLTF
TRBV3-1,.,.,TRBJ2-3,TGTGCCAGCAGCCCCCCCCCCGGACGGACTAGCACAGATACGCAGTATTTT,CASSPPPGRTSTDTQYF
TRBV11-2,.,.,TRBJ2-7,TGTGCCAGCAGCTTACCCGGCATTCCCTACGAGCAGTACTTC,CASSLPGIPYEQYF
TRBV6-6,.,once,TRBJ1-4,TGTGCCAGCAGTCCCCCCCCGGGACTGTTTTTT,CASSPPPGLFF
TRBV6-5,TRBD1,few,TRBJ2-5,TGTGCCACCAGGCCCGGGACAGGGGGAGAGACCCAGTACTTC,CATRPGTGGETQYF
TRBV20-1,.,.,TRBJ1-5,TGCAGTGCTAGAGTGCCGGGACGTAACAATCAGCCCCAGCATTTT,CSARVPGRNNQPQHF
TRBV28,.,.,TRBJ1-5,TGTGCCAGCAGTTTAATTGGGACGGACAATCAGCCCCAGCATTTT,CASSLIGTDNQPQHF
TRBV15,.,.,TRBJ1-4,TGTGCCACCAGCAGAGAACGGGACACGGCGAATGAAAAACTGTTTTTT,CATSRERDTANEKLFF
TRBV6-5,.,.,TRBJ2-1,TGTGCCAGCAGTCGAGAAAAAAACAGCAATGAGCAGTTCTTC,CASSREKNSNEQFF
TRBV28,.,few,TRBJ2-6,TGTGCCAGCAGTTTAACCCTTCCTGGGGCCAACGTCCTGACTTTC,CASSLTLPGANVLTF
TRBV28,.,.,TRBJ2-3,TGCGCCAGCATCCCCGGGGCAGATCTTAGCACAGATACGCAGTATTTT,CASIPGADLSTDTQYF
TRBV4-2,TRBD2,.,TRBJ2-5,TGTGCCAGCAGCCAAGCCGGGACTAGCGGACCCGCGACCCAGTACTTC,CASSQAGTSGPATQYF
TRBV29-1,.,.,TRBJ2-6,TGCAGCGTTGAGGGTGCTTCCGACATGGCTCCTGTGGCCAACGTCCTGACTTTC,CSVEGASDMAPVANVLTF
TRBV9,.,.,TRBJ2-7,TGTGCCAGCAGCTCCTCTCGGGCTAACTCCTACAATGAGCAGTACTTC,CASSSSRANSYNEQYF
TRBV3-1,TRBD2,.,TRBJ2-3,TGTGCCAGCAGCCATAGCGGGGGGGACCGCGATACGCAGTATTTT,CASSHSGGDRDTQYF
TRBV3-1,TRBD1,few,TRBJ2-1,TGTGCCAGCAGCCAAGAAGGGACAGGGAACTACAATGAGCAGTTCTTC,CASSQEGTGNYNEQFF
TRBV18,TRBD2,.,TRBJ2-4,TGCGCCAGCTCACCACCGGCTAGCGGGGGGACATTAATAGCCAAAAACATTCAGTACTTC,CASSPPASGGTLIAKNIQYF
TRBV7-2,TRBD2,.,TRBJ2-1,TGTGCCAGCAGCTACACGCGGACTAGCGGGGTCCACAATGAGCAGTTCTTC,CASSYTRTSGVHNEQFF
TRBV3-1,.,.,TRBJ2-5,TGTGCCAGCAGCCAAGATTTTAGCGGCAAAGAGACCCAGTACTTC,CASSQDFSGKETQYF
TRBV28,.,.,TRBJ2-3,TGTGCCAGCACCGATGCGGGGAAAGGGACAGATACGCAGTATTTT,CASTDAGKGTDTQYF
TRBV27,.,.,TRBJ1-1,TGTGCCAGCAGCTTGTCAGGGACGAACACTGAAGCTTTCTTT,CASSLSGTNTEAFF
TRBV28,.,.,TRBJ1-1,TGTGCCAGCAGACCGCTGGGGGAGAACACTGAAGCTTTCTTT,CASRPLGENTEAFF
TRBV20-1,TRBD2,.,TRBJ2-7,TGCAGTGCTCTCCTAGCGGGGGGCGCTTACGAGCAGTACTTC,CSALLAGGAYEQYF
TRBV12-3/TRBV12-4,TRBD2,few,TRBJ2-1,TGTGCCAGCACAAGCGGGGGGGCCTTTAATGAGCAGTTCTTC,CASTSGGAFNEQFF
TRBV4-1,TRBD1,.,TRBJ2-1,TGCGCCAGCAGCCGAAGGGACAGGAGCTCCTACAATGAGCAGTTCTTC,CASSRRDRSSYNEQFF
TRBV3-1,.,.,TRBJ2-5,TGTGCCAGCCGCTACGGGGGAGCAGGAGAGACCCAGTACTTC,CASRYGGAGETQYF